The source of this T cell receptor beta chain is a study of T cell repertoires in cytomegalovirus infection. As for the study in general: HLA-C-restricted CMV epitopes, recently identified, and well-studied HLA-B-restricted ones were used by the study. Through public TCR beta signatures, both CMV infection and matching HLA type were indicated. General study findings and limits: Dominant in the ex vivo response were TCR beta clonotypes restricted by HLA-C and specific for CMV. The study identified carriers of CMV plus the relevant HLA from cumulative public TCR beta family frequency.

A few counts support this clonotype. Its antigen is unidentified. TCRdb called the reads again in MiXCR, with one record for every CDR3 protein. The table includes about 83,000 distinct CDR3 sequences, 29% detected once. The length of the CDR3 is 16 residues. From germline, CDR1 is LNHDA and CDR2 SQIVND (reference sequence). Trimming removed 3 bases from V and 1 base from J; junction bases left unmatched: 4. The receptor was isolated from a human donor in good health (CMV status not recorded). Some clones in this sample may be carry-over from other donors' samples. This sample comprised CD8+ T cells from cultured PBMCs, obtained from culture after CMV antigen stimulation. The genes are TRBV19 and TRBJ2-1; 9 bases agree with TRBD2. The CDR3 DNA reads TGTGCCAGTAGTATCCCTAGCGGGGTGTCCTACAATGAGCAGTTCTTC. This sequence encodes CASSIPSGVSYNEQFF.